This T cell receptor beta chain was sequenced in a study of OX40 agonist ivuxolimab in advanced cancers. For the study at large: Intravenous ivuxolimab at 0.01 to 10 mg/kg was given to patients every 2 weeks.

Germline V gives CDR1 MNHEY, CDR2 SVGAGI. The V end was cut by 6 bases, the J end by 9 bases, with 18 bases between. The CDR3 totals 14 residues. Study-level points and caveats: What antigens the expanded peripheral T cells recognized was never established.

This clone occurred a few times. Its antigen is unidentified. Assay: immunoSEQ multiplex PCR; the TCRdb copy retains only in-frame clones and omits some. Of over 45,000 clones listed, around four fifths are singletons. This TCR derives from an adult with an advanced solid tumor such as melanoma, head and neck, liver or kidney cancer. J is TRBJ2-1 and V is TRBV6-5; a weak D match, TRBD1 (6 bases). The starting material was CD4+ or CD8+ T cells sorted from blood, obtained in a trial of the OX40 agonist ivuxolimab. The CDR3 DNA sequence: TGTGCCAGCAGCCGACAGGACGGGTTTAGTGAGCAGTTCTTC. It encodes CASSRQDGFSEQFF.